A selection of T cell receptor beta chains follows, all from one sample in a study of T cell responses to AZD1222 COVID-19 vaccine. This table comes from immunoSEQ multiplex PCR, and its TCRdb copy is limited to in-frame clones, with some not included. The table includes roughly 140,000 clones, about 90% detected once. This specimen consisted of peripheral blood, obtained on day 0 of AZD1222 vaccination. Receptors originate from an adult in good health. CDR3s include the opening cysteine and the closing phenylalanine or tryptophan. The order of the fields is clone size, J gene, CDR3 length, V gene, D gene, CDR3 DNA, CDR3 protein. The D gene is left open where the match is weak. Not every row has a clone size; where given, it reads once, few, many or a size class.

size: NA; J: TRBJ1-6; length: 15; V: TRBV3-1/TRBV3-2; D: NA; DNA: TGTGCCAGCAGCCTTAGGGTGGCAGATAATTCACCCCTCCACTTT; CDR3: CASSLRVADNSPLHF
size: NA; J: TRBJ2-7; length: 15; V: TRBV6-5; D: NA; DNA: TGTGCCAGCAGGTTTGGGGCGGCCCCGGATTACGAGCAGTACTTC; CDR3: CASRFGAAPDYEQYF
size: NA; J: TRBJ1-5; length: 13; V: TRBV27; D: NA; DNA: TGTGCCAGCAGGCCAGGGTGGAATCAGCCCCAGCATTTT; CDR3: CASRPGWNQPQHF
size: NA; J: TRBJ1-6; length: 15; V: TRBV18; D: TRBD1; DNA: TGTGCCAGCTCACCCAGACAGGGAGGTCATTCACCCCTCCACTTT; CDR3: CASSPRQGGHSPLHF
size: NA; J: TRBJ1-2; length: 14; V: TRBV19; D: TRBD1; DNA: TGTGCCAGTAGCGCGGACAGGGGTAACTATGGCTACACCTTC; CDR3: CASSADRGNYGYTF
size: NA; J: TRBJ1-1; length: 12; V: TRBV10-3; D: TRBD1; DNA: TGTGCCATCACCGACAGGGAAACTGAAGCTTTCTTT; CDR3: CAITDRETEAFF
size: once; J: TRBJ2-1; length: 16; V: TRBV11-2; D: NA; DNA: TGTGCCAGCAGCTTGTTTAGCGGTAACTCCTACAATGAGCAGTTCTTC; CDR3: CASSLFSGNSYNEQFF
size: NA; J: TRBJ2-1; length: 14; V: TRBV10-1; D: TRBD1; DNA: TGCGCCAGCAGTCAGGGACAGGGGGCTTATGAGCAGTTCTTC; CDR3: CASSQGQGAYEQFF
size: NA; J: TRBJ1-2; length: 14; V: TRBV29-1; D: TRBD1; DNA: TGCAGCGTTGAAGAAGGCAGGGGGGCAGATGGCTACACCTTC; CDR3: CSVEEGRGADGYTF
size: NA; J: TRBJ2-2; length: 18; V: TRBV5-5; D: TRBD1; DNA: TGTGCCAGCAGCAAACTACACCGGGACAGGGTGAATCGTGGGGAGCTGTTTTTT; CDR3: CASSKLHRDRVNRGELFF
size: NA; J: TRBJ1-1; length: 14; V: TRBV30; D: TRBD1; DNA: TGTGCCTGGAGTGTAGACAGGGTGGACACTGAAGCTTTCTTT; CDR3: CAWSVDRVDTEAFF
size: NA; J: TRBJ1-5; length: 15; V: TRBV19; D: NA; DNA: TGTGCCAGTAGTTTCCCGACAAACGGCAATCAGCCCCAGCATTTT; CDR3: CASSFPTNGNQPQHF
size: NA; J: TRBJ2-4; length: 15; V: TRBV7-2; D: TRBD2; DNA: TGTGCCAGCAGCTTTAAGCGGGAGTCTAAAAACATTCAGTACTTC; CDR3: CASSFKRESKNIQYF